This TCR beta chain was documented in a study of blood T cell repertoires in COVID-19. Study summary: Italy, Spain and the United States were the sources of the convalescent and acute COVID-19 samples. PBMCs, B-cell-depleted T cells, or T cells provided the cDNA or gDNA that made up the material.

In the authors' methods: Counts of nucleated cells, estimated from reference gene primer amplification, were obtained. Repertoires were generated with immunoSEQ multiplex PCR, while TCRdb's copy carries only in-frame clones and drops some. V, J and clone size are those of that table, while D and trimming were read from the DNA. The sample holds 250,000 to 350,000 clones, about 81% seen once. Seattle enrolled patients during active infection and tracked them longitudinally. Per the germline V gene, CDR1 is SGHNT and CDR2 is YYREEE (reference sequence). Unmatched junction bases numbered 10, after V lost 4 bases and J lost 3 bases. This CDR3 has 15 residues.

The sample consisted of peripheral blood. V is TRBV5-4 and J is TRBJ2-7; TRBD2 matches 7 bases. The TCR sequence derives from a human donor with COVID-19, enrolled during active disease. The donor label of this sample is uncertain. The CDR3 here is CASSRGPGGGYEQYF. The CDR3 region has the DNA TGTGCCAGCAGCCGAGGGCCGGGGGGTGGCTACGAGCAGTACTTC. Based on the CDR3 plus reference TRBV5-4 and TRBJ2-7, the full variable domain is ETGVTQSPTHLIKTRGQQVTLRCSSQSGHNTVSWYQQALGQGPQFIFQYYREEENGRGNFPPRFSGLQFPNYSSELNVNALELDDSALYLCASSRGPGGGYEQYFGPGTRLTVT.